This T cell receptor (beta chain) was documented in a study of T-cell memory formation after mild COVID-19. The CDR3 runs to 16 residues. Trimming pared 0 bases from V and 0 bases from J, leaving 12 bases between. CDR1 and CDR2 from the germline V gene are SGHDN and FVKESK. 5'RACE with constant-segment primers built TCRalpha and TCRbeta cDNA libraries with UMIs. TCRdb independently ran MiXCR on the 5' RACE reads; one entry per CDR3 protein. The sample lists a few hundred thousand distinct CDR3 sequences; roughly 21% were seen once. A remark on this clonotype: Its matching antigen is unknown.

Study-level findings and limits: Within pre-infection memory, some responding clones were found, suggesting cross-reactive memory joined.

The receptor was derived from an adult woman who had mild COVID-19 (a few samples of this study predate the infection). Cell type and time point are not known. Sequenced: PBMCs or a T cell subset sorted from them (not recorded which). The chain combines TRBV14 with TRBJ2-7; D possibly matches TRBD1 or TRBD2 (5 bases each). The CDR3 sequence is CASSQDRTGLSYEQYF. CDR3 DNA: TGTGCCAGCAGCCAAGATAGAACAGGACTCTCCTACGAGCAGTACTTC.